These T cell receptor beta chains were read from a single sample in a study of blood T cells in healthy people across ages. TCRdb independently ran MiXCR on the 5' RACE reads; one entry per CDR3 protein. Seen here are roughly 2 million distinct CDR3 sequences, roughly 50% observed once, and the top ten hold approximately 2%. Sequenced: blood. These receptors were collected from a woman in her forties in good health. The CDR3 runs from the conserved cysteine through the conserved F or W. The D gene is left open where the match is weak. Clone size is not always given. Where it is, it says once, few, many or a class for expanded clones.

D	size	V	length	J	DNA	CDR3
-	-	TRBV7-6	15	TRBJ2-1	TGTGCCAGCAGCTTAGAGGCCGTCCCCTACAATGAGCAGTTCTTC	CASSLEAVPYNEQFF
-	-	TRBV18	16	TRBJ2-3	TGTGCCAGCTCACCGGTGTCGCAGGGAGCAACAGATACGCAGTATTTT	CASSPVSQGATDTQYF
-	-	TRBV6-6	14	TRBJ1-6	TGTGCCAGCAGTACCACCGGGCCGGAAGCACCCCTCCACTTT	CASSTTGPEAPLHF
-	-	TRBV28	14	TRBJ2-1	TGTGCCAGCAGGGAGGCAAAAGGGCTTAGTGAGCAGTTCTTC	CASREAKGLSEQFF
-	-	TRBV5-1	15	TRBJ1-5	TGCGCCAGCAGCTTGTCCGGCAGGGAAAATCAGCCCCAGCATTTT	CASSLSGRENQPQHF
-	few	TRBV6-5	14	TRBJ2-6	TGTGCCAGCGGTGGGGACTCTGGGGCCAACGTCCTGACTTTC	CASGGDSGANVLTF
-	-	TRBV7-2	14	TRBJ2-1	TGTGCCAGCATCCGGGGTGAAGGGAACAATGAGCAGTTCTTC	CASIRGEGNNEQFF
-	-	TRBV7-9	17	TRBJ2-1	TGTGCCAGCAGCCCCCAGGGACTGCGGATTACGGGCAATGAGCAGTTCTTC	CASSPQGLRITGNEQFF
-	few	TRBV5-5	17	TRBJ2-6	TGTGCCAGCAGCTTGGAATGGCAGAGCTCTGGGGCCAACGTCCTGACTTTC	CASSLEWQSSGANVLTF
TRBD1	-	TRBV4-3	18	TRBJ1-5	TGCGCCAGCAGCCAAGGAGACGGACAGGGCGTCTCGGGTCAGCCCCAGCATTTT	CASSQGDGQGVSGQPQHF
-	-	TRBV28	12	TRBJ2-5	TGTGCCAGCAGTTCCTGGGGCCGGGGCGAGTACTTC	CASSSWGRGEYF
TRBD2	-	TRBV7-3	16	TRBJ2-3	TGTGCCAGCAGGGGGACTAGCGGGGGGTTGTCAGATACGCAGTATTTT	CASRGTSGGLSDTQYF
-	-	TRBV7-9	14	TRBJ2-5	TGTGCCAGCAGCTTCACAGGGGGGGGCGGGGGCCAGTACTTC	CASSFTGGGGGQYF
-	many	TRBV6-2/TRBV6-3	14	TRBJ2-7	TGTGCCAGCAGTATATACGACAGACCCTACGAGCAGTACTTC	CASSIYDRPYEQYF
-	once	TRBV6-5	13	TRBJ1-3	TGTGCCACCTCAGGGTCGAGTGGAAACACCATATATTTT	CATSGSSGNTIYF
-	-	TRBV7-2	15	TRBJ1-5	TGTGCCAGCAGCCCCTCGTGGACTCTCAATCAGCCCCAGCATTTT	CASSPSWTLNQPQHF
-	-	TRBV4-1	15	TRBJ2-1	TGCGCCAGCAGCCAAGACCGGGGGCGGGTAAATGAGCAGTTCTTC	CASSQDRGRVNEQFF